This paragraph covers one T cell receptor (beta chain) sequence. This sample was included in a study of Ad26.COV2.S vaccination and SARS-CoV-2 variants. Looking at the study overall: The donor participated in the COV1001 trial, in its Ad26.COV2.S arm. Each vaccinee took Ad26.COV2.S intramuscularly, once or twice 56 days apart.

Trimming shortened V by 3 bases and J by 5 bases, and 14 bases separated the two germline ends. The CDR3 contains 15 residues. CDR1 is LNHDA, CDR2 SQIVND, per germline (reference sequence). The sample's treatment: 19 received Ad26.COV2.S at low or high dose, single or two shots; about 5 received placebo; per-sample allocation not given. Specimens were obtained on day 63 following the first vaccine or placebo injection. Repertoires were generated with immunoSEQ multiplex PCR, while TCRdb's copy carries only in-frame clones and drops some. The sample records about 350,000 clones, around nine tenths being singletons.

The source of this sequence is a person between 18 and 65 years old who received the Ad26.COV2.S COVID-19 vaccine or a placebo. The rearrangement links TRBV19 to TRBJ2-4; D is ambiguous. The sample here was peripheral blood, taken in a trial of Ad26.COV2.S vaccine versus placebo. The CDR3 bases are TGTGCCAGTAGTATCTATGACAAACGGGAAAACATTCAGTACTTC. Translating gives CASSIYDKRENIQYF.